This T cell receptor beta chain was captured by sequencing in a study of PD-1 blockade in mismatch repair-deficient tumors. Germline V gene sequence: CDR1 SQVTM, CDR2 ANQGSEA. The CDR3 totals 13 residues. V was shortened by 2 bases and J by 5 bases, with 12 bases between the two germline ends. Profiled with immunoSEQ multiplex PCR; TCRdb holds only in-frame clones, not every one. There are 65,000 to 80,000 clones in the sample; around 73% occur only once, and roughly 5% lies in the top ten. Specimen: peripheral blood, collected 2 weeks after starting pembrolizumab. This chain joins TRBV29-1 and TRBJ2-5; D might be TRBD1 (6 bases). The TCR sequence derives from an adult with mismatch repair-deficient cancer. CDR3 residues: CSVEKGVGETQYF. CDR3 sequence (DNA): TGCAGCGTTGAAAAGGGGGTGGGGGAGACCCAGTACTTC.